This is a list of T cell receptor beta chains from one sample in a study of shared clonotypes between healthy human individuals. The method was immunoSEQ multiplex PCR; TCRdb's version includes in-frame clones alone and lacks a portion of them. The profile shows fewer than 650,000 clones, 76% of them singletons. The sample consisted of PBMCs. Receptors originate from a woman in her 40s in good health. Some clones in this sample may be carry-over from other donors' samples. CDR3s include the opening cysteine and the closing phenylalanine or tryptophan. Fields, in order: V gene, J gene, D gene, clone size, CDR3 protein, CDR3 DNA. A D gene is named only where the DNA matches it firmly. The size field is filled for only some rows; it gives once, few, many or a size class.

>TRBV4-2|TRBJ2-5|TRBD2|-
CASSRVGTSQETQYF
TGTGCCAGCAGCCGCGTTGGGACTAGCCAAGAGACCCAGTACTTC
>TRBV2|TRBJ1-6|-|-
CASSDYHSPLHF
TGTGCCAGCAGTGATTACCATTCACCCCTCCACTTT
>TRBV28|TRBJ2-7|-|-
CASSLSIYYEQYF
TGTGCCAGCAGTTTATCTATATACTACGAGCAGTACTTC
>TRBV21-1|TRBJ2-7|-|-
CASNLRAVPTYEQYF
TGTGCCAGCAACCTAAGGGCTGTTCCGACCTACGAGCAGTACTTC
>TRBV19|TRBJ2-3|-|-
CASSPSTDTQYF
TGTGCCAGTTCTCCTAGCACAGATACGCAGTATTTT
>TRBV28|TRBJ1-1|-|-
CASSGQMNTEAFF
TGTGCCAGCAGTGGACAAATGAACACTGAAGCTTTCTTT
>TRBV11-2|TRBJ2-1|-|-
CASSFQVVRRPEQFF
TGTGCCAGCAGCTTTCAAGTGGTCCGTAGGCCTGAGCAGTTCTTC
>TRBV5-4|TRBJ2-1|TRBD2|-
CASSFSGRAWDEQFF
TGTGCCAGCAGCTTTAGCGGGAGGGCCTGGGATGAGCAGTTCTTC
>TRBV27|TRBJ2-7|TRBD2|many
CASSMIAGSGEQYF
TGTGCCAGCAGTATGATAGCGGGATCGGGTGAGCAGTACTTC
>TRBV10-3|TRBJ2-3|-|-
CAISADWLGTDTQYF
TGTGCCATCAGTGCGGACTGGTTGGGCACAGATACGCAGTATTTT
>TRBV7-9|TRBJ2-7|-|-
CASSPLSGRIYEQYF
TGTGCCAGCAGCCCCCTGAGTGGGCGGATCTACGAGCAGTACTTC
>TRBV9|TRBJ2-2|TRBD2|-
CASSGTSGRDGSPGELFF
TGTGCCAGCAGCGGGACTAGCGGGAGGGACGGGAGTCCCGGGGAGCTGTTTTTT
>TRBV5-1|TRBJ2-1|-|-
CASSYRTNDYNEQFF
TGCGCCAGCAGCTATCGGACAAACGACTACAATGAGCAGTTCTTC
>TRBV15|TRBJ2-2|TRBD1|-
CATSSTRGQSGELFF
TGTGCCACCAGCAGCACCAGGGGGCAATCCGGGGAGCTGTTTTTT
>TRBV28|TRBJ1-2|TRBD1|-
CASSQRTGGAYGYTF
TGTGCCAGCAGTCAAAGGACAGGGGGAGCCTATGGCTACACCTTC
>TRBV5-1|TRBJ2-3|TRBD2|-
CASSWGLLEDTQYF
TGCGCCAGCAGCTGGGGACTACTCGAGGATACGCAGTATTTT
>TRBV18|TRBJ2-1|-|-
CASSPIDWNEQFF
TGTGCCAGCTCACCGATAGACTGGAATGAGCAGTTCTTC
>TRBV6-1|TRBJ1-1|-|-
CASSEQGRTEAFF
TGTGCCAGCAGTGAACAAGGTAGGACTGAAGCTTTCTTT
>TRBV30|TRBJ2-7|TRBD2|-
CAGGSGRASYEQYF
TGTGCTGGGGGTAGCGGGAGGGCCTCCTACGAGCAGTACTTC
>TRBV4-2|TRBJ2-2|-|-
CASSQVRQGTGELFF
TGTGCCAGCAGCCAAGTCCGGCAGGGCACCGGGGAGCTGTTTTTT
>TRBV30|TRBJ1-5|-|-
CAWTGTGNQPQHF
TGTGCCTGGACAGGGACGGGCAATCAGCCCCAGCATTTT
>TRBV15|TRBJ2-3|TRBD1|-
CATSRDRGLDTQYF
TGTGCCACCAGCCGAGACAGGGGGTTGGATACGCAGTATTTT
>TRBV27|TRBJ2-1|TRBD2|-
CASSSGTRGNEQFF
TGTGCCAGCAGTTCGGGGACTAGGGGCAATGAGCAGTTCTTC
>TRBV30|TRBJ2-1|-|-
CASMVGYNEQFF
TGTGCCTCAATGGTGGGCTACAATGAGCAGTTCTTC
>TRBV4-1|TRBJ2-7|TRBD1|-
CASSQTGSPLYEQYF
TGCGCCAGCAGCCAGACAGGGTCTCCCCTCTACGAGCAGTACTTC
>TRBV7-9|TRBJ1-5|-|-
CASSLGGARPQHF
TGTGCCAGCAGCTTAGGGGGGGCGCGGCCCCAGCATTTT
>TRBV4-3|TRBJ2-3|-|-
CASSLQAGRFTDTQYF
TGCGCCAGCAGCCTCCAGGCCGGGAGATTCACAGATACGCAGTATTTT
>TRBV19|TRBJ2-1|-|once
CASSIPSSYNEQFF
TGTGCCAGTAGTATCCCCAGCTCCTACAATGAGCAGTTCTTC
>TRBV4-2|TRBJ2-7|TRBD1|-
CASSLGTGDLYEQYF
TGTGCCAGCAGCTTAGGGACAGGGGATCTGTACGAGCAGTACTTC
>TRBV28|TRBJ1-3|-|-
CASKKLTGLGNTIYF
TGTGCCAGCAAAAAACTGACCGGGTTAGGAAACACCATATATTTT
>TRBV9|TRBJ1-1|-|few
CASSHAVNTEAFF
TGTGCCAGCAGTCACGCCGTGAACACTGAAGCTTTCTTT
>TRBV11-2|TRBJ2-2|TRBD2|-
CASSKRDSIPGELFF
TGTGCCAGCAGCAAGCGGGATAGCATCCCCGGGGAGCTGTTTTTT
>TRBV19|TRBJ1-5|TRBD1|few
CASSSQTGNQPQHF
TGTGCCAGTAGTAGCCAGACAGGGAATCAGCCCCAGCATTTT
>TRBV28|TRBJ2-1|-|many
CASSFLLANTYNEQFF
TGTGCCAGCAGTTTCCTCCTGGCTAACACCTACAATGAGCAGTTCTTC
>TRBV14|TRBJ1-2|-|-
CASSQQGYYGYTF
TGTGCCAGCAGCCAACAGGGGTACTATGGCTACACCTTC
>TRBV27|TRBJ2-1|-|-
CASSLTRYSSYNEQFF
TGTGCCAGCAGTCTTACCCGATACAGCTCCTACAATGAGCAGTTCTTC
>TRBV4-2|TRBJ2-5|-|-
CASSQEWQGETQYF
TGTGCCAGCAGCCAAGAATGGCAGGGAGAGACCCAGTACTTC
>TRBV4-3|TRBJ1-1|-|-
CASSHDRWVNTEAFF
TGCGCCAGCAGCCACGATAGGTGGGTGAACACTGAAGCTTTCTTT
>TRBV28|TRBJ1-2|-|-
CASSSGRVVANYGYTF
TGTGCCAGCAGTTCCGGCAGGGTCGTAGCTAACTATGGCTACACCTTC
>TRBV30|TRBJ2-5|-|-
CAWRDPLSGTQYF
TGTGCCTGGAGGGACCCCCTCTCGGGGACCCAGTACTTC
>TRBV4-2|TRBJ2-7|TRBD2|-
CASSQAAGEFEQYF
TGTGCCAGCAGCCAAGCGGCGGGAGAGTTCGAGCAGTACTTC
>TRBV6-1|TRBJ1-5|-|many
CASSEGVGSDNQPQHF
TGTGCCAGCAGTGAAGGCGTTGGTTCGGACAATCAGCCCCAGCATTTT
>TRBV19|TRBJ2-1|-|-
CASSIDGRSYNEQFF
TGTGCCAGTAGTATCGACGGGCGCTCCTACAATGAGCAGTTCTTC
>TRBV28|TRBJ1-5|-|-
CASSLARRRSRDQPQHF
TGTGCCAGCAGTTTGGCCAGACGTCGCAGCAGGGACCAGCCCCAGCATTTT
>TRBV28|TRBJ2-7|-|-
CASRRTGFEQYF
TGTGCCAGCAGGCGAACAGGGTTCGAGCAGTACTTC
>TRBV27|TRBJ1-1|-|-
CASSLRAYTEAFF
TGTGCCAGCAGTTTAAGGGCCTACACTGAAGCTTTCTTT
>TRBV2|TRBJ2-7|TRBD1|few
CATGTGGSYEQYF
TGTGCCACCGGGACAGGGGGCTCCTACGAGCAGTACTTC
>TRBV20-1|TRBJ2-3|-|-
CSGKDLDTQYF
TGCAGTGGAAAGGATCTGGATACGCAGTATTTT
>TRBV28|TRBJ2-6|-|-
CASSKPSSGANVLTF
TGTGCCAGCAGTAAACCGTCCTCAGGGGCCAACGTCCTGACTTTC
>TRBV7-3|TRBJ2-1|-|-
CASSLTLINWGNEQFF
TGTGCCAGCAGCTTAACGTTAATAAACTGGGGCAATGAGCAGTTCTTC
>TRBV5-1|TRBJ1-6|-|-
CASSLGRSPLHF
TGCGCCAGCAGCTTGGGACGGTCACCCCTCCACTTT